These T cell receptor beta chains were read from a single sample in a study of T cell changes during pregnancy in multiple sclerosis. Repertoires were generated with immunoSEQ multiplex PCR, while TCRdb's copy carries only in-frame clones and drops some. The sample contains tens of thousands of clones, 92% of which appear only once. The source material was peripheral blood, sampled in the second trimester of pregnancy. The receptors were sampled from a female donor with multiple sclerosis, enrolled in a pregnancy study. Each CDR3 is given with its conserved first and last residue. D genes are given only for firm matches. Clone sizes are given selectively: once, few, many, or a class where the clone is expanded.

V gene	clone size	J gene	D gene	CDR3 DNA	CDR3 protein
TRBV4-3	.	TRBJ1-2	.	TGCGCCAGCAGCCAAATCCAGGGAAACGGCTACACCTTC	CASSQIQGNGYTF
TRBV4-3	once	TRBJ2-5	TRBD2	TGCGCCAGCAGTCCGGGAGGGGGGCCCCAAGAGACCCAGTACTTC	CASSPGGGPQETQYF
TRBV29-1	.	TRBJ2-1	.	TGCAGCGTTGTTAGTCCAGGGGTTTCTGGAAATGAGCAGTTCTTC	CSVVSPGVSGNEQFF
TRBV11-2	once	TRBJ1-2	.	TGTGCCAGCAGCTTAGCCCCTGGGGGGGCAGCTAACTATGGCTACACCTTC	CASSLAPGGAANYGYTF
TRBV6-6	.	TRBJ2-7	.	TGTGCCAGCAGTTTTTGGCAGGGATACTACGAGCAGTACTTC	CASSFWQGYYEQYF
TRBV27	once	TRBJ2-2	.	TGTGCCAGCAGTTTCCGGGAGAACACCGGGGAGCTGTTTTTT	CASSFRENTGELFF
TRBV4-3	.	TRBJ1-1	.	TGCGCCAGCAGCCAAGATAATAGTCCAAACACTGAAGCTTTCTTT	CASSQDNSPNTEAFF
TRBV7-8	.	TRBJ1-1	.	TGTGCCAGCAGCCCTCTAGGCACTGAAGCTTTCTTT	CASSPLGTEAFF
TRBV9	.	TRBJ2-2	.	TGTGCCAGCAGCGTAGACGGGAGCACCGGGGAGCTGTTTTTT	CASSVDGSTGELFF
TRBV19	.	TRBJ2-3	.	TGTGCCAGTAGTCCGCAGCGTAGCACAGATACGCAGTATTTT	CASSPQRSTDTQYF
TRBV29-1	.	TRBJ1-1	.	TGCAGCGTTGGAACATCCGCTGAAGCTTTCTTT	CSVGTSAEAFF
TRBV9	.	TRBJ2-7	TRBD1	TGTGCCAGCAGCGCCCAAACCGGGACAGGGGGACGGGAGCAGTACTTC	CASSAQTGTGGREQYF
TRBV6-6	.	TRBJ1-2	TRBD1	TGTGCCAGCAGTTCGACAGGGGCTCTCAATGGCTACACCTTC	CASSSTGALNGYTF
TRBV11-3	.	TRBJ1-4	.	TGTGCCAGCAGCTTGGGAGGGAAGCGTAATGAAAAACTGTTTTTT	CASSLGGKRNEKLFF
TRBV5-1	.	TRBJ2-5	TRBD2	TGCGCCAGCAGTCAAGCGGGGGGGCCGGAGACCCAGTACTTC	CASSQAGGPETQYF
TRBV11-2	.	TRBJ2-7	.	TGTGCCAGCAGCTTAAGGGGGGGCCGACACGAGCAGTACTTC	CASSLRGGRHEQYF